Below are 2 T cell receptor beta chains sequenced from a single sample in a study of a mutant IDH1 vaccine in newly diagnosed glioma (dated by TCRdb to the early 2020s). Reading the label with the study, this specimen's time point is: week 5, during vaccination. Each vaccine dose, consisting of 300 ug of a 20-mer mutant IDH1 peptide in Montanide, was administered subcutaneously with topical imiquimod. Their cognate antigens are unknown. The library was made by the immunoSEQ multiplex PCR assay. In TCRdb, the immuneACCESS table is reduced to in-frame sequences with V and J assigned. These tables do not hold every clone; where another copy was compared, an unresolved V gene accounts for under half, and the others remain unexplained. The sample table lists about 40,000 clones, 90% to 95% of them with a count of one. Over 2% of the sample lies in the top ten. The specimen comprised PBMCs, sampled from a glioma patient whose treatment included an IDH1 peptide vaccine. These receptors all stem from a middle-aged man with glioma.

Within the sample, this clone is medium-sized. The chain joins TRBV4-2 to TRBJ2-7; unclear D gene. Looked up from germline, CDR1 is LGHNA and CDR2 is YNFKEQ. The germline V and J ends were trimmed by 0 bases and 0 bases, with 12 bases remaining between them. This CDR3 spans 16 amino acids. Here the CDR3 DNA reads TGTGCCAGCAGCCAAGATCGGTCCTCCCTCTCCTACGAGCAGTACTTC. Its protein product is CASSQDRSSLSYEQYF.

The chain employs TRBV11-2 and TRBJ2-3; D is unresolved. Trimming cost V 2 bases and J 9 bases, with 15 bases left between them. This CDR3 is built from 14 residues. CDR1 is SGHAT and CDR2 is FQNNGV in the germline V gene. The CDR3 DNA sequence: TGTGCCAGCAGCTTAAGCCCCTCGGTTGGGACGCAGTATTTT. As protein: CASSLSPSVGTQYF.